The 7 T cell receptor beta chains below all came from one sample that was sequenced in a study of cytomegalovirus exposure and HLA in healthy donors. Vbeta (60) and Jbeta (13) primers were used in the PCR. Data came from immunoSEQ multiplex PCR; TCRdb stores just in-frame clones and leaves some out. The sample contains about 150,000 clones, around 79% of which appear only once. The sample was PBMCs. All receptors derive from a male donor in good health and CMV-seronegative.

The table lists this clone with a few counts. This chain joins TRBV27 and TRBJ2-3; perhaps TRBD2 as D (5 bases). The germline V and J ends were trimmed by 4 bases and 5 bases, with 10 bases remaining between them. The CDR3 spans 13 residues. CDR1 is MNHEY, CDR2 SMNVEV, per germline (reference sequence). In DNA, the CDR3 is TGTGCCAGCAGTTCGGGGTCGGGAGATACGCAGTATTTT. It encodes CASSSGSGDTQYF.

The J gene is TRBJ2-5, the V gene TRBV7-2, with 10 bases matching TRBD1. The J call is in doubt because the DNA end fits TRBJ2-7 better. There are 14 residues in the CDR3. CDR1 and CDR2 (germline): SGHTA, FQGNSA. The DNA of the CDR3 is TGTGCCAGCAGCTTCGACAGGGGGCCCTACGAGCAGTACTTC. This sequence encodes CASSFDRGPYEQYF.

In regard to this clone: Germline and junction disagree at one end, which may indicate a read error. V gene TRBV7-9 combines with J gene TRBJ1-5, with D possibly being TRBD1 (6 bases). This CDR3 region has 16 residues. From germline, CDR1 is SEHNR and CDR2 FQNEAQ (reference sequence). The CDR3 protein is CSSSLGLAQGDQPQHF. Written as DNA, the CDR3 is TGTTCCAGCAGCTTAGGGTTGGCACAGGGCGATCAGCCCCAGCATTTT. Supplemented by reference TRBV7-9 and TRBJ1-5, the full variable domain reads DTGVSQNPRHKITKRGQNVTFRCDPISEHNRLYWYRQTLGQGPEFLTYFQNEAQLEKSRLLSDRFSAERPKGSFSTLEIQRTEQGDSAMYLCSSSLGLAQGDQPQHFGDGTRLSIL.

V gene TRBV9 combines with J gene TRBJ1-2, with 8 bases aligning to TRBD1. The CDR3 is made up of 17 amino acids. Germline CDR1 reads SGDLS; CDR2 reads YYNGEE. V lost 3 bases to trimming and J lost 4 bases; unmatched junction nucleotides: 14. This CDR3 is CASSDVPGQVSGYGYTF. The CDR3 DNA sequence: TGTGCCAGCAGCGACGTCCCGGGACAGGTATCCGGCTATGGCTACACCTTC.

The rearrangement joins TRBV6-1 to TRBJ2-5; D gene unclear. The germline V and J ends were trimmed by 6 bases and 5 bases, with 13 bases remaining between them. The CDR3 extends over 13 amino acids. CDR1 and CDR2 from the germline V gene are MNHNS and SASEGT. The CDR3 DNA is TGTGCCAGCAGCAGACTCGGATGGGAGACCCAGTACTTC. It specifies CASSRLGWETQYF.

The CDR3 loop reads CASSTGLTPQFF. The CDR3 nucleotides are TGTGCCAGTAGTACTGGACTCACCCCGCAGTTCTTC. This rearrangement joins TRBV19 to TRBJ2-1; a weak D match, TRBD2 (5 bases). The germline V gene has CDR1 LNHDA and CDR2 SQIVND (reference sequence). The V end lost 4 bases, the J end lost 12 bases, and 13 bases lay between the germline ends. This CDR3 has 12 amino acids. The whole variable domain, filled in from reference TRBV19 and TRBJ2-1, reads DGGITQSPKYLFRKEGQNVTLSCEQNLNHDAMYWYRQDPGQGLRLIYYSQIVNDFQKGDIAEGYSVSREKKESFPLTVTSAQKNPTAFYLCASSTGLTPQFFGPGTRLTVL.

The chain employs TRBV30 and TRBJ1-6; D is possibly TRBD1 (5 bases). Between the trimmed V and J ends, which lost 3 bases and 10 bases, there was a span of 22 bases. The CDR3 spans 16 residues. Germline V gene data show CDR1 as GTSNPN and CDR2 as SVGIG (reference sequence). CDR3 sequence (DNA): TGTGCCTGGAGCCCCCCGGGGGGGAAAAGGAGATCACCCCTCCACTTT. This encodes CAWSPPGGKRRSPLHF.